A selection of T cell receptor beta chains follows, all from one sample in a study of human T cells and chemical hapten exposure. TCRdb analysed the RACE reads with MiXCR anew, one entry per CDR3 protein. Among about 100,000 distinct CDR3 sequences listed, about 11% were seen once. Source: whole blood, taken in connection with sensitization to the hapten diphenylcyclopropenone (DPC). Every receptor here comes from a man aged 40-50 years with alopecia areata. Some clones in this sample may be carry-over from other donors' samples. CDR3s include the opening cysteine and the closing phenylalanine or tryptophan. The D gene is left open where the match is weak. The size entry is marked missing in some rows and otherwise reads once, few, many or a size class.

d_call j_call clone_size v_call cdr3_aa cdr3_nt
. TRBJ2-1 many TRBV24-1 CATSGTVSYNEQFF TGTGCCACCAGTGGCACAGTCTCCTACAATGAGCAGTTCTTC
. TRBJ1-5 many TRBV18 CASSGGDGNQPQHF TGTGCCAGCTCAGGCGGGGACGGGAATCAGCCCCAGCATTTT
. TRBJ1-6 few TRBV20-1 CSASPVQGSNSPLHF TGCAGTGCTAGTCCCGTGCAGGGGTCTAATTCACCCCTCCACTTT
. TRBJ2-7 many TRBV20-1 CSAPKLPGKSTTIEQYF TGCAGTGCTCCCAAATTACCCGGGAAAAGCACGACTATCGAGCAGTACTTC
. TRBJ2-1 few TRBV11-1 CASGGNEQFF TGTGCCAGCGGGGGAAATGAGCAGTTCTTC
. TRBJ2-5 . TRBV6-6 CASSYSRTGETQYF TGTGCCAGCAGTTACTCGAGGACTGGAGAGACCCAGTACTTC
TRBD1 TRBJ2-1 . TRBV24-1 CATSTRDRGLYEQFF TGTGCCACCAGTACCCGGGACAGGGGGCTATATGAGCAGTTCTTC
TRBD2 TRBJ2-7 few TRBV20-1 CSAGGTRAYEQYF TGCAGTGCGGGAGGGACTAGAGCCTACGAGCAGTACTTC
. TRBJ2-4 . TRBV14 CASSRDNRAKNIQYF TGTGCCAGCAGCCGAGATAACCGAGCCAAAAACATTCAGTACTTC
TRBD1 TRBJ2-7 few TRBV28 CASTPGQATYEQYF TGTGCCAGCACCCCCGGACAGGCTACCTACGAGCAGTACTTC
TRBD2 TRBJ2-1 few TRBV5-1 CASSTGLAGLYNEQFF TGCGCCAGCAGCACGGGACTAGCGGGCCTCTACAATGAGCAGTTCTTC
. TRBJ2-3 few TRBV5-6 CASSLWGVTDTQYF TGTGCCAGCAGCTTGTGGGGTGTGACAGATACGCAGTATTTT